This T cell receptor beta chain was identified during a study of CD8 T cells in Susac syndrome. Overall study results and limits: When the CD4+ T cell repertoires of patients with Susac syndrome were examined, they did not show any clonal expansion.

On this clonotype: What it binds is not known.

Random hexamers served to reverse transcribe roughly 0.45 to 1 ug RNA. TCRdb reprocessed the immunoSEQ multiplex PCR reads via MiXCR and lists one record per CDR3 protein. The table lists 150,000 to 180,000 distinct CDR3 sequences, approximately 95% of them singletons. This receptor was obtained from a human donor with Susac syndrome. Sequencing used CD4+ T cells from PBMCs.

CDR3 protein: CASSPTVTGGTKNIQYF. CDR3 bases: TGTGCCAGCTCACCCACCGTTACAGGGGGGACCAAAAACATTCAGTACTTC. The chain couples TRBV18 to TRBJ2-4; 8 bases are a match to TRBD1. The CDR3 covers 17 residues. Germline values: CDR1 KGHSH, CDR2 LQKENI. The V and J ends lost 3 bases and 2 bases, in that order; junction bases with no gene match: 9.